The sample holds a few counts of the clone carrying this T cell receptor (beta chain). The antigen is unknown. These data belong to a study of T-cell memory formation after mild COVID-19. Study observations and caveats: Clones that contracted clustered mainly in CM and EM if CD4+ and in EMRA if CD8+. Still unconfirmed is whether the second-wave clones peaking on day 37 recognized SARS-CoV-2. Within pre-infection memory, some responding clones were found, suggesting cross-reactive memory joined.

With constant-segment primers, 5'RACE yielded cDNA libraries of TCR alpha and TCR beta that carried sample barcodes and UMIs. TCRdb redid the calling of the 5' RACE reads with MiXCR, one entry per CDR3 protein. Seen here are under 650,000 distinct CDR3 sequences, more than 15% observed once, and the top ten hold around 11%. This TCR came from an adult woman who had mild COVID-19 (a few samples of this study predate the infection). Cell type and time point are not known. Sequencing used PBMCs or a T cell subset sorted from them (not recorded which).

DNA for the CDR3: TGTGCCAGCTCCCCCCCGGAGAGTAATGAAAAACTGTTTTTT. It specifies CASSPPESNEKLFF. The J gene is TRBJ1-4, the V gene TRBV18; D remains unclear. CDR1 is KGHSH and CDR2 is LQKENI in the germline V gene. Trimming removed 6 bases at V and 4 bases at J, with 12 bases between. The CDR3 extends over 14 amino acids.